The clone carrying this T cell receptor (beta chain) was counted a few times. The antigen remains unidentified. An end of the junction differs from the germline gene, which may be a read error. In the PCR, 60 Vbeta and 13 Jbeta primers were used. Profiling relied on immunoSEQ multiplex PCR, and the TCRdb table lists in-frame clones only, not all of them. The table includes about 140,000 clones, 72% detected once. In germline, CDR1 is SSHAT, CDR2 FNYEAQ (reference sequence). This CDR3 contains 14 residues. This sample stems from a study of cytomegalovirus exposure and HLA in healthy donors. Regarding the study as a whole: When analyzed later, the rates of TCR association showed variation by HLA locus, with DRB1 the most and HLA-C the fewest. An apparent linkage of common viral pathogens to several of the most significant clusters emerged in a later analysis.

The sample was PBMCs. This clonotype was obtained from a man over 45 in good health and CMV-seropositive. The chain employs TRBV7-7 and TRBJ2-5; perhaps TRBD2 as D (5 bases). The CDR3 sequence: CASSFGHAGETQYF. DNA of the CDR3: TGTGCTAGCAGCTTCGGGCATGCGGGTGAGACCCAGTACTTC.